The T cell receptor beta chain described here comes from a study of T cell repertoires in cytomegalovirus infection. Study details: CMV infection plus the matching HLA type was flagged by public TCR beta signatures.

Points on this clonotype: The antigen is undetermined.

Trimming left V 4 bases short and J 12 bases short, with 16 bases between. Per the germline V gene, CDR1 is MNHEY and CDR2 is SMNVEV (reference sequence). The CDR3 is 13 amino acids. Broader study findings: It was HLA-C-restricted CMV-specific TCR beta clonotypes that dominated the response ex vivo.

TCRdb re-derived calls from the reads in MiXCR, one entry per CDR3 protein. The sample holds fewer than 950,000 distinct CDR3 sequences, approximately 32% seen once. The gene calls are TRBV27 and TRBJ2-4, with D maybe TRBD1 (5 bases). This sample comprised cultured CD8+ T cells from PBMCs, obtained from culture after CMV antigen stimulation. The receptor comes from a human donor in good health (CMV status not recorded). Some clones in this sample may be carry-over from other donors' samples. The CDR3 DNA reads as TGTGCCAGCAGTTCCACAGGTCCGATAGGTCAGTACTTC. Translated, it gives CASSSTGPIGQYF.